These T cell receptor beta chains were read from a single sample in a study of long-term antiretroviral therapy in people with HIV. Here immunoSEQ multiplex PCR was the method, and the copy in TCRdb shows in-frame clones only, minus some. The profile shows about 25,000 clones, roughly 86% of them singletons. Sample: unsorted PBMCs, taken 4.4 years after starting antiretroviral therapy. The receptors here all came from a man younger than 45 with HIV. Each CDR3 is given with its conserved first and last residue. A D gene is named only where the DNA matches it firmly. Part of the rows lack a size; the others show once, few, many or a class for expanded clones.

j_call: TRBJ2-7
clone_size: -
d_call: -
v_call: TRBV6-1
cdr3_nt: TGTGCCAGCACTCGAACTGGGGGCAGGAACGAGCAGTACTTC
cdr3_aa: CASTRTGGRNEQYF

j_call: TRBJ1-1
clone_size: -
d_call: -
v_call: TRBV5-1
cdr3_nt: TGCGCCAGCAGCTTGAGCCCCAGGGAAAATGAAGCTTTCTTT
cdr3_aa: CASSLSPRENEAFF

j_call: TRBJ2-7
clone_size: once
d_call: -
v_call: TRBV4-1
cdr3_nt: TGCGCCAGCAGCCCCGGACCCGGGTACGAGCAGTACTTC
cdr3_aa: CASSPGPGYEQYF

j_call: TRBJ2-5
clone_size: -
d_call: -
v_call: TRBV5-8
cdr3_nt: TGTGCCAGCAGCACAGGACAGAGCCCATACCAAGAGACCCAGTACTTC
cdr3_aa: CASSTGQSPYQETQYF

j_call: TRBJ2-7
clone_size: -
d_call: TRBD2
v_call: TRBV4-1
cdr3_nt: TGCGCCAGCAGCCACCTCTTTGGCGGGAGCTCCTACGAGCAGTACTTC
cdr3_aa: CASSHLFGGSSYEQYF

j_call: TRBJ2-1
clone_size: few
d_call: -
v_call: TRBV5-4
cdr3_nt: TGTGCCAGCAGCCCACAAGGCAGTGAGCAGTTCTTC
cdr3_aa: CASSPQGSEQFF

j_call: TRBJ1-2
clone_size: -
d_call: -
v_call: TRBV4-2
cdr3_nt: TGTGCCAGCAGCCAAGATCAGGACAGATTATATGGCTACACCTTC
cdr3_aa: CASSQDQDRLYGYTF

j_call: TRBJ2-7
clone_size: -
d_call: TRBD1
v_call: TRBV4-1
cdr3_nt: TGCGCCAGCAGCCAGGCCCGGACAGGTAGCTCCTACGAGCAGTACTTC
cdr3_aa: CASSQARTGSSYEQYF

j_call: TRBJ2-7
clone_size: -
d_call: TRBD2
v_call: TRBV4-2
cdr3_nt: TGTGCCAGCAGCCGGACGACTAGCGGGGGGGCCAGTTACGAGCAGTACTTC
cdr3_aa: CASSRTTSGGASYEQYF

j_call: TRBJ1-1
clone_size: -
d_call: -
v_call: TRBV7-9
cdr3_nt: TGTGCCAGCAGCCCTGGGACGGTCCCTGAAGCTTTCTTT
cdr3_aa: CASSPGTVPEAFF

j_call: TRBJ2-4
clone_size: -
d_call: -
v_call: TRBV25-1
cdr3_nt: TGTGCCAGCAGTGACCCGTTACTAGCCAAAAACATTCAGTACTTC
cdr3_aa: CASSDPLLAKNIQYF

j_call: TRBJ2-5
clone_size: few
d_call: -
v_call: TRBV7-6
cdr3_nt: TGTGCCAGCAGCGAAACCGACGGGCCCCCGGAGACCCAGTACTTC
cdr3_aa: CASSETDGPPETQYF

j_call: TRBJ1-4
clone_size: once
d_call: TRBD1
v_call: TRBV2
cdr3_nt: TGTGCCAGCAGGGGGGGGACAGCTGGTGAAAAACTGTTTTTT
cdr3_aa: CASRGGTAGEKLFF

j_call: TRBJ2-2
clone_size: -
d_call: TRBD2
v_call: TRBV7-9
cdr3_nt: TGTGCCAGCAGCTTAGGAGCGGGAGGGCTGACCGGGGAGCTGTTTTTT
cdr3_aa: CASSLGAGGLTGELFF

j_call: TRBJ2-5
clone_size: -
d_call: TRBD2
v_call: TRBV27
cdr3_nt: TGTGCCAGCAGTTTTTGGCGGGAGCGAGAGACCCAGTACTTC
cdr3_aa: CASSFWRERETQYF

j_call: TRBJ2-1
clone_size: once
d_call: TRBD2
v_call: TRBV4-3
cdr3_nt: TGCGCCAGCAGCCAGTTCACAGGGGTTTGGGGACTAGCGGGAGGTAATGAGCAGTTCTTC
cdr3_aa: CASSQFTGVWGLAGGNEQFF

j_call: TRBJ2-1
clone_size: -
d_call: TRBD2
v_call: TRBV9
cdr3_nt: TGTGCCAGCAGCGTAGGGGCTAGCGGGAGAAGGGGCAATGAGCAGTTCTTC
cdr3_aa: CASSVGASGRRGNEQFF

j_call: TRBJ2-7
clone_size: -
d_call: TRBD1
v_call: TRBV25-1
cdr3_nt: TGTGCCAGCGCTCCGGGACAGGGTACGTACGAGCAGTACTTC
cdr3_aa: CASAPGQGTYEQYF

j_call: TRBJ1-1
clone_size: -
d_call: TRBD1
v_call: TRBV11-2
cdr3_nt: TGTGCCAGCAGCTTAGTCAGGGGGGGCACTGAAGCTTTCTTT
cdr3_aa: CASSLVRGGTEAFF

j_call: TRBJ2-2
clone_size: -
d_call: -
v_call: TRBV19
cdr3_nt: TGTGCCAGTAGAGAGGCAGCGTGGTCGAACACCGGGGAGCTGTTTTTT
cdr3_aa: CASREAAWSNTGELFF

j_call: TRBJ1-2
clone_size: -
d_call: -
v_call: TRBV29-1
cdr3_nt: TGCAGCGTCAGTACGGACAACTCTAACTATGGCTACACCTTC
cdr3_aa: CSVSTDNSNYGYTF

j_call: TRBJ2-7
clone_size: -
d_call: -
v_call: TRBV7-6
cdr3_nt: TGTGCCAGCAGCTTAGGGGGTGGTTATTACGAGCAGTACTTC
cdr3_aa: CASSLGGGYYEQYF

j_call: TRBJ2-7
clone_size: -
d_call: -
v_call: TRBV9
cdr3_nt: TGTGCCAGCAGCGTAGTAGAGGGGTCCGCCTACGAGCAGTACTTC
cdr3_aa: CASSVVEGSAYEQYF

j_call: TRBJ2-7
clone_size: -
d_call: -
v_call: TRBV6-1
cdr3_nt: TGTGCCAGCAGTGATTTCTCCCCAGTCAACGAGCAGTACTTC
cdr3_aa: CASSDFSPVNEQYF

j_call: TRBJ1-1
clone_size: -
d_call: -
v_call: TRBV7-6
cdr3_nt: TGTGCCAGCCTCCAAACCCCCGGGGGCGAGCTTATGAACACTGAAGCTTTCTTT
cdr3_aa: CASLQTPGGELMNTEAFF

j_call: TRBJ1-1
clone_size: -
d_call: -
v_call: TRBV11-3
cdr3_nt: TGTGCCAGCAGCTTAGGGGGGTCCGGTGAAGCTTTCTTT
cdr3_aa: CASSLGGSGEAFF

j_call: TRBJ2-1
clone_size: -
d_call: -
v_call: TRBV27
cdr3_nt: TGTGCCAGCGCACTCTACAGCGACAATGAGCAGTTCTTC
cdr3_aa: CASALYSDNEQFF

j_call: TRBJ1-2
clone_size: -
d_call: -
v_call: TRBV4-2
cdr3_nt: TGTGCCAGCAGCCCCCGGAGAGAGCCGTCATATGGCTACACCTTC
cdr3_aa: CASSPRREPSYGYTF

j_call: TRBJ2-7
clone_size: -
d_call: -
v_call: TRBV2
cdr3_nt: TGTGCCAGCACCCCCCGGGCCATTAACCACGAGCAGTACTTC
cdr3_aa: CASTPRAINHEQYF

j_call: TRBJ2-3
clone_size: -
d_call: TRBD2
v_call: TRBV10-3
cdr3_nt: TGTGCCATCAGTGAACTAGCGGGAGACGATACGCAGTATTTT
cdr3_aa: CAISELAGDDTQYF

j_call: TRBJ1-5
clone_size: -
d_call: -
v_call: TRBV5-6
cdr3_nt: TGTGCCAGCAGCTCGCAGGAGTCGGGGCCCCAGCATTTT
cdr3_aa: CASSSQESGPQHF

j_call: TRBJ1-1
clone_size: once
d_call: TRBD1
v_call: TRBV18
cdr3_nt: TGTGCCAGCTCACCCATGACAGGGTTCTTCGACACTGAAGCTTTCTTT
cdr3_aa: CASSPMTGFFDTEAFF

j_call: TRBJ2-5
clone_size: -
d_call: TRBD2
v_call: TRBV6-1
cdr3_nt: TGTGCCAGCAGGACCGGGACTACCATCGGGGAGACCCAGTACTTC
cdr3_aa: CASRTGTTIGETQYF

j_call: TRBJ1-5
clone_size: -
d_call: TRBD1
v_call: TRBV10-2
cdr3_nt: TGCGCCAGCAGTGAGTCTCCCCACCAGGGGGAGATACGCAATCAGCCCCAGCATTTT
cdr3_aa: CASSESPHQGEIRNQPQHF

j_call: TRBJ1-1
clone_size: few
d_call: -
v_call: TRBV29-1
cdr3_nt: TGCAGCGTTCTCCGGGACGAGTGGTACACTGAAGCTTTCTTT
cdr3_aa: CSVLRDEWYTEAFF

j_call: TRBJ2-4
clone_size: -
d_call: TRBD2
v_call: TRBV20-1
cdr3_nt: TGCAGTGCCGGGACTAGCGGTATTCAGTACTTC
cdr3_aa: CSAGTSGIQYF

j_call: TRBJ2-1
clone_size: -
d_call: -
v_call: TRBV10-2
cdr3_nt: TGCGCCAGCAGTGAAGGTCTAGTGAGTGAGCAGTTCTTC
cdr3_aa: CASSEGLVSEQFF

j_call: TRBJ1-4
clone_size: -
d_call: -
v_call: TRBV5-1
cdr3_nt: TGCGCCAGCAGCTTTTCTCCTCCGGAGGTTGGTGAAAAACTGTTTTTT
cdr3_aa: CASSFSPPEVGEKLFF